Below are 5 T cell receptor beta chains sequenced from a single sample in a study of identical twins. TCRdb passed the 5' RACE reads through MiXCR, listing each CDR3 protein once. The sample contains fewer than 900,000 distinct CDR3 sequences, about 20% of which appear only once. These data are also associated with another study on T cells expressing NK-cell markers.

Source material: PBMCs. These receptor sequences come from a woman aged 18-29 years in good health.

This clonotype showed up just a few times. This chain connects TRBV29-1 to TRBJ2-1, with 7 bases aligning to TRBD2. The CDR3 loop spans 19 amino acids. The germline V gene has CDR1 SQVTM and CDR2 ANQGSEA. V dropped 2 bases and J dropped 0; count of bases not matched to a gene: 16. The CDR3, as DNA: TGCAGCGTTGAAAACGCGGGAGACAGCTACCGCCTCTCCTACAATGAGCAGTTCTTC. Amino acids: CSVENAGDSYRLSYNEQFF.

This chain uses TRBV7-2 with TRBJ2-1; possible D gene TRBD1, 5 bases. Germline V gene sequence: CDR1 SGHTA, CDR2 FQGNSA. V was cut by 1 base and J by 14 bases, with 21 bases left in between. This CDR3 has 15 amino acids. The CDR3 coding sequence is TGTGCCAGCAGCTTAGGGGCCAGGGCGGACGAAGCGAAGTTCTTC. As protein: CASSLGARADEAKFF.

This clonotype was detected only a few times. The chain has TRBV6-1 and TRBJ2-3; TRBD1 is a possible D gene (6 bases). V lost 6 bases and J 0 bases, leaving 13 bases between the germline ends. Germline-derived CDR1 and CDR2 are MNHNS and SASEGT. The CDR3 runs to 15 residues. The CDR3 DNA sequence: TGTGCCAGCAGCCCTCGTGGACAGAGCACAGATACGCAGTATTTT. It translates to CASSPRGQSTDTQYF.

The V call is TRBV7-9, the J call TRBJ2-5; TRBD2 matches 11 bases. Germline loops: CDR1 SEHNR, CDR2 FQNEAQ (reference sequence). Trimming at V came to 1 base and at J to 5 bases, leaving 3 bases not matched to a gene. The CDR3 is made up of 15 amino acids. The CDR3 sequence: CASSLVPSGGETQYF. As DNA, the CDR3 is TGTGCCAGCAGCTTAGTTCCTAGCGGGGGGGAGACCCAGTACTTC.

This clonotype was observed many times. This rearrangement joins TRBV10-3 to TRBJ1-1; no clear D gene. The CDR3 runs to 17 residues. V was trimmed by 2 bases and J by 3 bases, leaving 19 bases between them. Per germline, CDR1 ENHRY and CDR2 SYGVKD. The CDR3 bases are TGTGCCATCAGTGAGCAAAGCCTAGGTAGGGAGTACACTGAAGCTTTCTTT. Residues: CAISEQSLGREYTEAFF.